This entry lists 27 T cell receptor beta chains sequenced from one sample in a study of blood T cell repertoires in COVID-19. Using immunoSEQ multiplex PCR, the repertoire was profiled, and TCRdb retains in-frame clones only, with some absent. In the table there are 250,000 to 300,000 clones, 85% of which are singletons. Sequencing was performed on peripheral blood. These TCRs come from a man in his forties or fifties with active or convalescent COVID-19.

The V gene is TRBV24-1, the J gene TRBJ2-5, with 8 bases that match TRBD2. Germline V gives CDR1 KGHDR, CDR2 SFDVKD. V lost 9 bases to trimming and J lost 1 base; unmatched junction nucleotides: 6. The length of the CDR3 is 14 residues. The CDR3 DNA follows: TGTGCCACCGGGAGTAGCGGGATCCAAGAGACCCAGTACTTC. Residues: CATGSSGIQETQYF.

The chain has TRBV2 and TRBJ1-6; tentative D call: TRBD1 (6 bases). Germline loops: CDR1 SNHLY, CDR2 FYNNEI. Trimming removed 1 base from V and 6 bases from J, with 16 bases in between. This CDR3 is 17 amino acids long. The CDR3 sequence is CASSEGPGGLGNSPLHF. CDR3 bases: TGTGCCAGCAGTGAAGGTCCTGGGGGCCTCGGTAATTCACCCCTCCACTTT.

The chain has TRBV28 and TRBJ2-6; D call uncertain. V was cut by 5 bases and J by 4 bases, with 12 bases left in between. This CDR3 is 15 amino acids long. CDR1 and CDR2 from the germline V gene are MDHEN and SYDVKM. The CDR3 reads CASSRAGSGANVLTF. Written as DNA, the CDR3 is TGTGCCAGCAGTCGAGCCGGGTCCGGGGCCAACGTCCTGACTTTC.

V gene TRBV19 combines with J gene TRBJ2-2; TRBD2 matches 7 bases. The CDR3 is 15 residues long. J was trimmed by 5 bases and V by 5 bases; bases with no gene match: 8. Germline V gives CDR1 LNHDA, CDR2 SQIVND (reference sequence). In DNA, the CDR3 is TGTGCCAGTAGTTGGACTAGTGGAGGAACCGGGGAGCTGTTTTTT. It translates to CASSWTSGGTGELFF.

The chain is built from TRBV5-1 and TRBJ2-2; 7 bases fit TRBD2. V shed 5 bases, J shed 0 bases, and the junction held 4 bases outside the gene matches. The CDR3 sequence is 15 residues long. The germline gives CDR1 SGHRS, CDR2 YFSETQ. The CDR3 is CASSPSGTNTGELFF. CDR3 in DNA: TGCGCCAGCAGTCCTAGCGGTACGAACACCGGGGAGCTGTTTTTT.

V usage is TRBV5-1 and J usage is TRBJ2-7; 7 bases are a match to TRBD1. From germline, CDR1 is SGHRS and CDR2 YFSETQ. This CDR3 has 14 amino acids. The trim removed 0 bases at V and 1 base at J, leaving 1 base unmatched. CDR3 residues: CASSLGDSSYEQYF. The CDR3 region has the DNA TGCGCCAGCAGCTTGGGGGACAGTTCCTACGAGCAGTACTTC.

The CDR3 nucleotides are TGTGCCACCAGTGACCGCTACGAGCAGTACTTC. Its translation: CATSDRYEQYF. The chain joins TRBV24-1 to TRBJ2-7, with D hard to call. CDR3 size: 11 residues. Germline V gene sequence: CDR1 KGHDR, CDR2 SFDVKD. Trimming pared 4 bases from V and 3 bases from J, leaving 3 bases between.

V is TRBV4-2 and J is TRBJ2-4; 7 bases are a match to TRBD2. The CDR3 extends over 15 amino acids. The germline V gene has CDR1 LGHNA and CDR2 YNFKEQ. J lost 8 bases, V lost 0 bases, and 7 bases had no gene match. CDR3: CASSQERARGDIQYF. The CDR3 region has the DNA TGTGCCAGCAGCCAAGAGAGGGCCCGGGGGGACATTCAGTACTTC.

The count of this clone is one. V and J are TRBV12-5 and TRBJ2-2; 8 positions match TRBD2. After removal of 5 bases from V and 5 bases from J, the junction contained 7 bases not matched to a gene. Germline V gene sequence: CDR1 LGHNT, CDR2 FRNRAP. The CDR3 has 15 residues. For the CDR3, the DNA is TGTGCTAGTGGTATGAGGGGCGGGAGGACCGGGGAGCTGTTTTTT. This gives the protein CASGMRGGRTGELFF.

The gene calls are TRBV10-1 and TRBJ1-1; 10 bases are shared with TRBD1. Germline V lookup: CDR1 WNHNN, CDR2 SYGVQD (reference sequence). The trim removed 0 bases at V and 2 bases at J, leaving 6 bases unmatched. The CDR3 length is 17 residues. The CDR3 DNA reads as TGCGCCAGCAGTGAGTCGCTGGGGACAGGGGAAAACACTGAAGCTTTCTTT. It translates to CASSESLGTGENTEAFF.

The rearrangement links TRBV9 to TRBJ2-7; TRBD2 is a possible D gene (6 bases). V dropped 0 bases and J dropped 0 bases, with 10 bases sitting between them. The length of the CDR3 is 15 residues. Germline CDR1 reads SGDLS; CDR2 reads YYNGEE. CDR3 DNA: TGTGCCAGCAGCGTAGCAGCGGGTTACTCCTACGAGCAGTACTTC. Protein product: CASSVAAGYSYEQYF.

The chain couples TRBV10-3 to TRBJ2-2; perhaps TRBD1 as D (6 bases). Trimming shortened V by 10 bases and J by 0 bases, and 15 bases separated the two germline ends. The length of the CDR3 is 15 residues. Germline values: CDR1 ENHRY, CDR2 SYGVKD. CDR3 residues: CATQRGQTNTGELFF. In DNA, the CDR3 is TGTGCCACCCAACGGGGACAAACGAACACCGGGGAGCTGTTTTTT.

This clone was recorded once. This rearrangement joins TRBV7-3 to TRBJ2-2; weak D call: TRBD1 (6 bases). The ends were cut back, 1 base at V and 5 bases at J, with 11 bases in the middle. Per germline, CDR1 SGHTA and CDR2 FQGTGA. This CDR3 is built from 15 residues. The CDR3 DNA reads TGTGCCAGCAGCTTAAGGTCAGGGGTAACCGGGGAGCTGTTTTTT. Its protein is CASSLRSGVTGELFF.

The V call is TRBV5-3, the J call TRBJ2-5; 7 bases fit TRBD2. TRBV5-3 is an open reading frame whose function is uncertain. The CDR3 covers 15 residues. V was clipped by 1 base and J by 2 bases; unmatched bases: 5. The CDR3 protein is CARSLRLALQETQYF. The CDR3 DNA reads TGTGCCAGAAGCTTGCGACTAGCTCTTCAAGAGACCCAGTACTTC.

The rearrangement joins TRBV7-9 to TRBJ2-1, with D possibly matching TRBD2 (6 bases). CDR1 and CDR2 (germline): SEHNR, FQNEAQ (reference sequence). V lost 11 bases, J lost 5 bases, and 16 bases lay in between. The CDR3 contains 13 residues. The CDR3 DNA is TGTGCCGGCCGCCAAGCGGGTCACAATGAGCAGTTCTTC. Encoded protein: CAGRQAGHNEQFF. The full variable domain, rest sourced from reference TRBV7-9 and TRBJ2-1, is DTGVSQNPRHKITKRGQNVTFRCDPISEHNRLYWYRQTLGQGPEFLTYFQNEAQLEKSRLLSDRFSAERPKGSFSTLEIQRTEQGDSAMYLCAGRQAGHNEQFFGPGTRLTVL.

This rearrangement joins TRBV7-2 to TRBJ1-4; D gene ambiguous. There are 14 residues in the CDR3. Germline V gives CDR1 SGHTA, CDR2 FQGNSA. V lost 1 base and J 8 bases, leaving 11 bases between the germline ends. CDR3 sequence reads: CASSLVAGREKLFF. The DNA for the CDR3 is TGTGCCAGCAGCTTAGTCGCGGGTCGAGAAAAACTGTTTTTT.

V is TRBV30 and J is TRBJ1-5; D unresolved. The CDR3 sequence is 13 residues long. The V and J ends lost 2 bases and 0 bases respectively, with 5 bases between them. Germline lookup yields CDR1 GTSNPN and CDR2 SVGIG (reference sequence). The CDR3 nucleotides read TGTGCCTGGAGTATGTATAGCAATCAGCCCCAGCATTTT. This sequence encodes CAWSMYSNQPQHF.

This clone came up once. The chain combines TRBV5-5 with TRBJ1-2; D remains ambiguous. CDR1 SGHKS and CDR2 YYEKEE come from the germline V gene (reference sequence). Trimming pared 2 bases from V and 7 bases from J, leaving 9 bases between. This CDR3 is 12 amino acids long. In DNA form, the CDR3 reads TGTGCCAGCAGCTTCATTGAGGGTGGCTACACCTTC. It is translated as CASSFIEGGYTF.

This chain links TRBV18 with TRBJ2-3; 8 bases match TRBD2. Trimming at V came to 3 bases and at J to 2 bases, leaving 10 bases not matched to a gene. Germline-derived CDR1 and CDR2 are KGHSH and LQKENI. The CDR3 is made up of 17 amino acids. The CDR3 sequence: CASSPLSGRGATDTQYF. In nucleotides, the CDR3 is TGTGCCAGCTCACCTCTGAGCGGGAGAGGTGCCACAGATACGCAGTATTTT. Variable domain in full (rest from reference TRBV18 and TRBJ2-3): NAGVMQNPRHLVRRRGQEARLRCSPMKGHSHVYWYRQLPEEGLKFMVYLQKENIIDESGMPKERFSAEFPKEGPSILRIQQVVRGDSAAYFCASSPLSGRGATDTQYFGPGTRLTVL.

V gene TRBV11-1 combines with J gene TRBJ1-1; no firm D call. The germline V and J ends were trimmed by 2 bases and 2 bases, with 12 bases remaining between them. This CDR3 is built from 15 residues. Per germline, CDR1 SGHAT and CDR2 FQDESV (reference sequence). The CDR3 DNA sequence: TGTGCCAGCAGCTTATTTCCGGTGAGAAACACTGAAGCTTTCTTT. It codes for CASSLFPVRNTEAFF. Looking up the rest from reference TRBV11-1 and TRBJ1-1 gives the full variable domain: EAEVAQSPRYKITEKSQAVAFWCDPISGHATLYWYRQILGQGPELLVQFQDESVVDDSQLPKDRFSAERLKGVDSTLKIQPAELGDSAMYLCASSLFPVRNTEAFFGQGTRLTVV.

The genes are TRBV29-1 and TRBJ1-1; no reliable D call. Germline V gives CDR1 SQVTM, CDR2 ANQGSEA. The CDR3 has 11 residues. V lost 6 bases, J lost 3 bases, and 8 bases lay in between. CDR3 in amino acids: CSVYHHTEAFF. CDR3 nucleotide sequence: TGCAGCGTCTACCACCACACTGAAGCTTTCTTT.

The gene calls are TRBV21-1 and TRBJ2-1; TRBD2 is the table's D call, not checked against the DNA. TRBV21-1 is a known pseudogene. The CDR3 loop spans 14 amino acids. CDR3 region: CASNGRKCPCLQFF. CDR3 nucleotide sequence: TGTGCCAGCAACGGGAGAAAATGCCCCTGCTTGCAGTTCTTC.

The chain couples TRBV3-1 (or the pseudogene TRBV3-2) to TRBJ1-3; D not certain. The germline V and J ends were trimmed by 3 bases and 0 bases, with 9 bases remaining between them. This CDR3 region has 15 residues. Per the germline V gene, CDR1 is LGHDT and CDR2 is YNNKEL (reference sequence). CDR3 nucleotides: TGTGCCAGCAGCCAGAGGAGTGGCTCTGGAAACACCATATATTTT. Translating gives CASSQRSGSGNTIYF.

This clone was detected only once. J is TRBJ2-5 and V is TRBV5-4; 7 bases match TRBD1. The CDR3 covers 13 residues. The germline gives CDR1 SGHNT, CDR2 YYREEE (reference sequence). Trimming cost V 4 bases and J 2 bases; bases outside gene matches: 2. Here the CDR3 reads CASSRDRQETQYF. The CDR3, as DNA: TGTGCCAGCAGCCGGGACAGACAAGAGACCCAGTACTTC.

This clone was picked up a small number of times. The rearrangement joins TRBV19 to TRBJ2-7; no clear D gene. Germline V gene sequence: CDR1 LNHDA, CDR2 SQIVND (reference sequence). The CDR3 loop spans 13 amino acids. The ends were cut back, 3 bases at V and 4 bases at J, with 10 bases in the middle. CDR3 protein: CASSMRPDYEQYF. DNA for the CDR3: TGTGCCAGTAGTATGAGGCCGGATTACGAGCAGTACTTC. Supplemented by reference TRBV19 and TRBJ2-7, the full variable domain reads DGGITQSPKYLFRKEGQNVTLSCEQNLNHDAMYWYRQDPGQGLRLIYYSQIVNDFQKGDIAEGYSVSREKKESFPLTVTSAQKNPTAFYLCASSMRPDYEQYFGPGTRLTVT.

The chain has TRBV4-2 and TRBJ2-3, with D possibly being TRBD2 (6 bases). Germline V gives CDR1 LGHNA, CDR2 YNFKEQ. CDR3 length: 16 amino acids. V was trimmed by 6 bases and J by 2 bases, leaving 18 bases between them. CDR3 in DNA: TGTGCCAGCAGTCTAAATCCCGGGACTCCCACAGATACGCAGTATTTT. Amino acid sequence: CASSLNPGTPTDTQYF.

The chain combines TRBV5-1 with TRBJ1-3, with 7 bases matching TRBD1. Germline V gene sequence: CDR1 SGHRS, CDR2 YFSETQ. After removal of 4 bases from V and 4 bases from J, the junction contained 8 bases not matched to a gene. The CDR3 length is 15 residues. The CDR3: CASSPQGITGNTIYF. CDR3 bases: TGCGCCAGCAGCCCACAGGGGATTACGGGAAACACCATATATTTT.